Following are 22 T cell receptor beta chains from one sample sequenced in a study of breast tumors, draining lymph nodes, adjacent tissues. Axillary draining lymph nodes of breast cancer patients supplied the node samples. TCRdb reprocessed the multiplex PCR reads with MiXCR, giving one entry per CDR3 protein. The profile covers some 170,000 distinct CDR3 sequences, with about 33% appearing a single time and around 4% taken by the ten largest. Sequencing was done on a sample of axillary lymph node tissue. These receptors were collected from a female donor with breast cancer. Some clones in this sample may be carry-over from other donors' samples.

This clonotype showed up just once. This sequence joins TRBV7-8 and TRBJ2-3, with 11 bases lining up with TRBD2. Trimming at V came to 1 base and at J to 11 bases, leaving 8 bases not matched to a gene. From germline, CDR1 is SGHVS and CDR2 FQNEAQ. The CDR3 loop spans 15 amino acids. CDR3 coding DNA: TGTGCCAGCAGCTTAGGACTAGCGGGATACAATGAGCAGTATTTT. Protein sequence: CASSLGLAGYNEQYF.

A remark on this clonotype: Since a much larger clone is just one base distant, this may be a read error. The chain has TRBV5-8 and TRBJ2-1, with 9 bases lining up with TRBD2. CDR1 is SGHTS, CDR2 YDEGEE, per germline. This CDR3 contains 15 residues. V was pared by 3 bases and J by 4 bases, with 5 bases of the junction left unmatched. The CDR3 nucleotides are TGTGCCAGCAGCTCGGGACTAGCCGATTACAATGAGCAGTTCTTC. Residues: CASSSGLADYNEQFF.

In this sample, this clonotype turned up many times. The V call is TRBV6-6, the J call TRBJ2-6; 12 nucleotides align to TRBD1. This CDR3 is built from 16 residues. The germline CDR1 and CDR2 sequences are MNHNY and SVGAGI (reference sequence). Unmatched junction bases numbered 3, after V lost 4 bases and J lost 5 bases. CDR3 sequence: CASSSGTGGRANVLTF. The CDR3 region has the DNA TGTGCCAGCAGTTCCGGGACAGGGGGCCGGGCCAACGTCCTGACTTTC.

This clonotype showed up just a few times. A much larger clone lies a single base off, so this may be a read error. This sequence joins TRBV11-2 and TRBJ1-2, with D perhaps TRBD1 (5 bases). Trimming removed 5 bases from V and 1 base from J, with 26 bases in between. The germline CDR1 and CDR2 sequences are SGHAT and FQNNGV. This CDR3 is built from 19 residues. The CDR3, as DNA: TGTGCCAGCAGCCCTTGGGACCGGGCCGGCAATAGACTTAACTATGGCTACACCTTC. Amino acid sequence: CASSPWDRAGNRLNYGYTF.

In its sample, this clonotype was seen many times. V gene TRBV13 combines with J gene TRBJ2-2, with D perhaps matching TRBD2 (6 bases). Per the germline V gene, CDR1 is PRHDT and CDR2 is FYEKMQ (reference sequence). V was shortened by 3 bases and J by 4 bases, with 12 bases between the two germline ends. CDR3 length: 15 amino acids. CDR3 residues: CASSFGGIATGELFF. In DNA, the CDR3 is TGTGCCAGCAGCTTCGGCGGGATAGCCACCGGGGAGCTGTTTTTT.

This clonotype occurred once. A junction end diverges from the germline sequence, so it may reflect a read error. The V gene is TRBV7-7, the J gene TRBJ1-6; TRBD1 aligns across 9 bases. Germline CDR1 is SSHAT and CDR2 is FNYEAQ (reference sequence). The CDR3 extends over 16 amino acids. The CDR3 region has the DNA TGTGCTAGCAGCTTAGGAGGACAGGGGTATAATTCACCCCTCCACTTT. Its protein product is CASSLGGQGYNSPLHF. The whole variable domain, filled in from reference TRBV7-7 and TRBJ1-6, reads GAGVSQSPRYKVTKRGQDVTLRCDPISSHATLYWYQQALGQGPEFLTYFNYEAQPDKSGLPSDRFSAERPEGSISTLTIQRTEQRDSAMYRCASSLGGQGYNSPLHFGNGTRLTVT.

Details on this clonotype: One end of the junction does not line up with germline, which may come from a read error. This chain uses TRBV28 with TRBJ1-2; 7 nucleotides agree with TRBD1. Germline V gene lookup returns CDR1 MDHEN and CDR2 SYDVKM. CDR3 length: 14 amino acids. The CDR3 region is CASRDSRANYGYAF. CDR3 coding DNA: TGTGCCAGCCGGGACAGTCGAGCTAACTATGGCTACGCCTTC.

This clonotype was observed many times. The chain couples TRBV27 to TRBJ2-3; D gene ambiguous. In germline, CDR1 is MNHEY, CDR2 SMNVEV (reference sequence). The CDR3 contains 17 residues. Trimming took off 4 bases at V and 0 bases at J, with 17 bases between the two ends. The CDR3 spells CASSSPNKGRSTDTQYF. The CDR3 nucleotides read TGTGCCAGCAGTTCTCCAAACAAGGGCAGGAGCACAGATACGCAGTATTTT.

This clonotype was detected many times. J is TRBJ2-3 and V is TRBV30; 9 nucleotides line up with TRBD2. The CDR3 length is 15 residues. The junction had 10 bases not matched to a gene; V was cut back by 1 base and J by 8 bases. Looked up from germline, CDR1 is GTSNPN and CDR2 is SVGIG (reference sequence). The CDR3 is CAWSALAGGQGTQYF. The CDR3 bases are TGTGCCTGGAGTGCTTTGGCGGGGGGGCAGGGTACGCAGTATTTT. Using reference TRBV30 and TRBJ2-3 for the parts outside the CDR3, the full variable domain is SQTIHQWPATLVQPVGSPLSLECTVEGTSNPNLYWYRQAAGRGLQLLFYSVGIGQISSEVPQNLSASRPQDRQFILSSKKLLLSDSGFYLCAWSALAGGQGTQYFGPGTRLTVL.

This chain uses TRBV5-6 with TRBJ1-2; D is possibly TRBD1 (5 bases). CDR3 length equals 13 residues. V was pared by 5 bases and J by 8 bases, with 16 bases between. Germline CDR1 SGHDT, CDR2 YYEEEE. In DNA, the CDR3 is TGTGCCAGCAGGGACCGGGGGGTTGGGGGCTACACCTTC. This sequence encodes CASRDRGVGGYTF. Variable domain in full (rest from reference TRBV5-6 and TRBJ1-2): DAGVTQSPTHLIKTRGQQVTLRCSPKSGHDTVSWYQQALGQGPQFIFQYYEEEERQRGNFPDRFSGHQFPNYSSELNVNALLLGDSALYLCASRDRGVGGYTFGSGTRLTVV.

This clonotype was seen repeatedly, ten times or more. The rearrangement joins TRBV7-2 to TRBJ2-7; D perhaps matches TRBD2 (5 bases). V was cut by 2 bases and J by 7 bases, with 9 bases left in between. This CDR3 region has 12 residues. Germline V gene sequence: CDR1 SGHTA, CDR2 FQGNSA. The CDR3 sequence is CASSLLAREQYF. The CDR3, as DNA: TGTGCCAGCAGCTTATTAGCGCGGGAGCAGTACTTC.

Comment on this clonotype: It may be a read error: a sequence one base away is much more abundant. The chain links TRBV27 to TRBJ1-5; D is unclear. Germline CDR1 is MNHEY and CDR2 is SMNVEV (reference sequence). The CDR3 runs 14 residues. CDR3 sequence (DNA): TGTGCCAGCAGTTCCTACTATAGCAATCAGCCCCGGCATTTT. Its translation: CASSSYYSNQPRHF.

There are a few counts of this clonotype. This clone may be a read error of a much larger clone one base away. The chain links TRBV12-3 or TRBV12-4 to TRBJ1-2, with D unclear. Trimming took off 3 bases at V and 3 bases at J, with 8 bases between the two ends. The CDR3 has 13 amino acids. The DNA for the CDR3 is TGTGCCAGCAGTTTCATCTTATACTATGGCTACACCTTC. Protein: CASSFILYYGYTF.

This clonotype occurred many times. This chain links TRBV24-1 with TRBJ2-2, with 8 bases that match TRBD1. CDR1 and CDR2 from the germline V gene are KGHDR and SFDVKD. V was clipped by 6 bases and J by 3 bases; unmatched bases: 5. The CDR3 is 15 amino acids. The CDR3 DNA is TGTGCCACCAGTCTCCCCAGGGGGCACACCGGGGAGCTGTTTTTT. Translation: CATSLPRGHTGELFF.

This clonotype was detected ten times or more. V gene TRBV20-1 combines with J gene TRBJ2-4; TRBD1 is a possible D gene (6 bases). The CDR3 totals 15 residues. The V gene lost 6 bases and the J gene lost 0 bases, with 15 bases spanning the gap. Germline CDR1 DFQATT, CDR2 SNEGSKA (reference sequence). The CDR3 DNA is TGCAGTGCCACAAGGACAGACCAAGCCAAAAACATTCAGTACTTC. Translation gives CSATRTDQAKNIQYF.

A remark on this clonotype: Since a much larger clone is just one base distant, this may be a read error. The genes are TRBV6-1 and TRBJ2-1; maybe TRBD2 (6 bases). CDR3 length equals 14 residues. Germline loops: CDR1 MNHNS, CDR2 SASEGT. CDR3 bases: TGTGCCAGCAACCGACGGGGGATCTACAATGGGCAGTTCTTC. This sequence encodes CASNRRGIYNGQFF.

This clonotype was observed at least ten times. The V call is TRBV30, the J call TRBJ2-7, with 8 positions matching TRBD1. The CDR3 is made up of 12 amino acids. Trimming took 5 bases from V and 5 from J; bases not matched to a gene: 5. The V gene's germline CDR1 is GTSNPN and CDR2 SVGIG (reference sequence). In nucleotides, the CDR3 is TGTGCCTGGGAAAGACAGGGGAACGAGCAGTACTTC. Translation: CAWERQGNEQYF.

This clonotype was recorded at least ten times. The rearrangement links TRBV10-3 to TRBJ2-7; D ambiguous. The CDR3 totals 12 residues. V lost 11 bases and J 4 bases, leaving 15 bases between the germline ends. CDR1 is ENHRY, CDR2 SYGVKD, per germline. The CDR3 nucleotides are TGTGCCCACGGAGTTGAAGGGTACGAGCAGTACTTC. Amino acid sequence: CAHGVEGYEQYF.

This clonotype was seen a handful of times. A much bigger clone sits one base away, suggesting this may be a read error. The conserved phenylalanine or tryptophan is not found at the CDR3 terminus, so this likely reflects a read error. V usage is TRBV7-9 and J usage is TRBJ2-7; TRBD1 might be the D (6 bases). In germline, CDR1 is SEHNR, CDR2 FQNEAQ (reference sequence). With 4 bases removed from V and 2 bases from J, the gap between germline ends came to 12 bases. The CDR3 extends over 14 amino acids. The DNA of the CDR3 is TGTGCCAGCAGCTCTAGGGGGTCCCCCTACGAGCAGTACCTC. It is translated as CASSSRGSPYEQYL.

This clonotype was found once. The gene calls are TRBV7-3 and TRBJ2-6; D perhaps matches TRBD2 (6 bases). The CDR3 spans 17 residues. Per the germline V gene, CDR1 is SGHTA and CDR2 is FQGTGA. The V gene lost 5 bases and the J gene lost 4 bases, with 18 bases spanning the gap. CDR3 amino acids: CASSGTGTSKGANVLTF. In nucleotides, the CDR3 is TGTGCCAGCAGCGGAACCGGGACTTCTAAAGGGGCCAACGTCCTGACTTTC. Combining the CDR3 with reference TRBV7-3 and TRBJ2-6 gives the whole variable domain GAGVSQTPSNKVTEKGKYVELRCDPISGHTALYWYRQSLGQGPEFLIYFQGTGAADDSGLPNDRFFAVRPEGSVSTLKIQRTERGDSAVYLCASSGTGTSKGANVLTFGAGSRLTVL.

This clonotype came up a few times. With a much larger clone just one base away, this may be a read error. This rearrangement joins TRBV20-1 to TRBJ2-7; a possible D gene is TRBD1 (6 bases). This CDR3 spans 16 amino acids. The V gene lost 0 bases and the J gene lost 2 bases, with 17 bases spanning the gap. Germline V gene lookup returns CDR1 DFQATT and CDR2 SNEGSKA (reference sequence). In nucleotides, the CDR3 is TGCAGTGCTAGAGATATAGGCAGGGGATCCCCCTACGAGCAGTACTTC. Translating it yields CSARDIGRGSPYEQYF.

This chain links TRBV28 with TRBJ1-4; 7 positions match TRBD1. The CDR3 has 12 amino acids. The germline V gene encodes CDR1 MDHEN and CDR2 SYDVKM. Losses at the gene ends were 7 bases for V and 7 bases for J; bases not matched to a gene: 3. The CDR3, as DNA: TGTGCCAGCAAGAGACAGGGTGAAAAACTGTTTTTT. It codes for CASKRQGEKLFF.